Given below is one TCR beta chain in context. The antigen remains undetermined. The whole isolated RNA underwent reverse transcription, so sequencing captured expressed TCRB transcripts. Assay: immunoSEQ multiplex PCR; the TCRdb copy retains only in-frame clones and omits some. The table has 900,000 or so clones, 15% to 20% seen once. Germline V lookup: CDR1 SGHTA, CDR2 FQGNSA. The CDR3 runs 15 residues. Trimming cost V 7 bases and J 0 bases, with 16 bases left between them. This specimen comes from a study of beta chain features in type 1 diabetes. Study-wide results and caveats: In all four CD4+ subsets, TCRB CDR3 length was significantly, moderately reduced in type 1 diabetes. Patients with type 1 diabetes carried fewer insertions and had more deletions at their VDJ junctions.

There was one heparinised blood draw per donor, averaging roughly 0.12 L. A sort by CD45RO/CCR7/CD25/CD127/CD95/CD27 yielded CD4+ naive, central memory, regulatory and stem cell-like memory cells. This TCR was recovered from a woman younger than 30 in good health. The V and J genes are TRBV7-2 and TRBJ2-7; a weak D match, TRBD1 (6 bases). Sequenced input: naive CD4+ T cells from blood. The CDR3 protein is CASMSQGFPSYEQYF. The CDR3 DNA reads as TGTGCCAGCATGTCGCAGGGGTTCCCCTCCTACGAGCAGTACTTC.